These 21 T cell receptor beta chains share one sample of origin, sequenced in a study of T cells in Graves' hyperthyroidism and ophthalmopathy. RNA transcripts gave rise to amplified TCR beta CDR3 regions. TCR CDR3 underwent first-round RT-PCR with the HTBI primer set. MiXCR, run by TCRdb on the multiplex PCR reads, gives a single entry per CDR3 protein. The sample consists of some 760,000 distinct CDR3 sequences, around 15% of them appearing once. Sequenced material: blood. The receptors stem from a woman in her late teens or twenties with Graves' hyperthyroidism.

The rearrangement links TRBV7-8 to TRBJ1-4; D possibly corresponds to TRBD1 (6 bases). Germline CDR1 is SGHVS and CDR2 is FQNEAQ. This CDR3 contains 15 residues. V was trimmed by 1 base and J by 7 bases, leaving 13 bases between them. CDR3 sequence: CASSLGFGGGEKLFF. As DNA, the CDR3 is TGTGCCAGCAGCTTAGGGTTTGGGGGCGGTGAAAAACTGTTTTTT.

This clonotype was counted many times. The rearrangement uses TRBV7-9 and TRBJ2-5; a possible D gene is TRBD1 (6 bases). Trimming took off 5 bases at V and 1 base at J, with 14 bases between the two ends. Per germline, CDR1 SEHNR and CDR2 FQNEAQ (reference sequence). CDR3 length: 15 residues. The CDR3 DNA follows: TGTGCCAGCAGCGGCAGGGGCGCCCTCCAAGAGACCCAGTACTTC. Its translation: CASSGRGALQETQYF.

This clonotype was seen ten or more times. V is TRBV9 and J is TRBJ2-3, with D unresolved. Germline CDR1 and CDR2: SGDLS and YYNGEE. Between the trimmed V and J ends, which lost 0 bases and 10 bases, there was a span of 12 bases. The CDR3 loop spans 13 amino acids. The CDR3 DNA reads as TGTGCCAGCAGCGTAGATTCGAAGGGATCGCAGTATTTT. This translates into CASSVDSKGSQYF.

The chain employs TRBV27 and TRBJ2-1, with D perhaps matching TRBD1 (8 bases). The ends were cut back, 3 bases at V and 6 bases at J, with 33 bases in the middle. Looked up from germline, CDR1 is MNHEY and CDR2 is SMNVEV (reference sequence). The CDR3 runs 21 residues. The DNA for the CDR3 is TGTGCCAGCAGTTTCCGGGGGGCCCAGGGGGCGCGAGGGAGGGCCTTCAATGAGCAGTTCTTC. Protein: CASSFRGAQGARGRAFNEQFF.

This clonotype has more than one count but fewer than ten. This chain uses TRBV6-5 with TRBJ2-7, with 10 bases fitting TRBD1. The CDR3 sequence is 17 residues long. The V gene's germline CDR1 is MNHEY and CDR2 SVGAGI. V lost 2 bases, J lost 3 bases, and 10 bases stayed unmatched. The CDR3 region has the DNA TGTGCCAGCAGTTACCCCCACCCGGACAGGGGGAACTACGAGCAGTACTTC. Residues: CASSYPHPDRGNYEQYF.

This clonotype showed up just a few times. One end of the junction is discordant with germline, which a read error may explain. The J gene is TRBJ2-7, the V gene TRBV2; D might be TRBD2 (5 bases). The CDR3 consists of 16 residues. CDR1 and CDR2 from the germline V gene are SNHLY and FYNNEI. CDR3: CATSGSEGSWGSEQYF. In DNA form, the CDR3 reads TGTGCCACCAGTGGAAGCGAAGGGAGCTGGGGTTCCGAGCAGTACTTC.

This clonotype was seen a few times. The chain combines TRBV29-1 with TRBJ2-5, with TRBD1 as a possible D gene (6 bases). Trimming pared 4 bases from V and 5 bases from J, leaving 11 bases between. Germline V gene sequence: CDR1 SQVTM, CDR2 ANQGSEA. The CDR3 extends over 12 amino acids. This chain's CDR3 is CSVVRGRETQYF. The CDR3 bases are TGCAGCGTTGTCAGGGGTCGGGAGACCCAGTACTTC.

This clonotype was counted at least ten times. The chain combines TRBV11-2 with TRBJ1-1, with D perhaps matching TRBD1 (5 bases). The CDR3 has 17 amino acids. The germline V and J ends were trimmed by 7 bases and 1 base, with 22 bases remaining between them. Germline V CDR1 and CDR2: SGHAT, FQNNGV. For the CDR3, the DNA is TGTGCCAGCACCAGTGGTCGTGTGGGGCCCTCGAACACTGAAGCTTTCTTT. It specifies CASTSGRVGPSNTEAFF.

This sequence joins TRBV29-1 and TRBJ2-2; 12 bases align to TRBD2. The CDR3 has 17 amino acids. The trim removed 3 bases at V and 1 base at J, leaving 6 bases unmatched. Germline V gene data show CDR1 as SQVTM and CDR2 as ANQGSEA. Written as DNA, the CDR3 is TGCAGCGTTGAGGCTAGCGGGAGGGCCAAGAACACCGGGGAGCTGTTTTTT. Amino acid sequence: CSVEASGRAKNTGELFF.

The V gene is TRBV3-1, the J gene TRBJ1-4; 9 positions agree with TRBD1. CDR3 length: 14 residues. V lost 7 bases and J lost 10; bases outside the gene matches: 10. The germline gives CDR1 LGHDT, CDR2 YNNKEL (reference sequence). Written as DNA, the CDR3 is TGTGCCAGCAACCACTCGGGACAGGGTGGAAAACTGTTTTTT. Translation gives CASNHSGQGGKLFF.

This clonotype has a handful of counts. The chain couples TRBV6-1 to TRBJ2-4; 11 nucleotides agree with TRBD2. After removal of 6 bases from V and 9 bases from J, the junction contained 7 bases not matched to a gene. The V gene's germline CDR1 is MNHNS and CDR2 SASEGT. The CDR3 loop spans 14 amino acids. The CDR3 protein is CASRTLAGEIIQYF. CDR3 nucleotides: TGTGCCAGCAGAACACTAGCGGGAGAGATCATTCAGTACTTC.

The chain has TRBV9 and TRBJ2-5; D may be TRBD2 (7 bases). V gave up 0 bases and J gave up 4 bases, with 19 bases separating them. The CDR3 is 17 residues long. The germline gives CDR1 SGDLS, CDR2 YYNGEE. The CDR3 here is CASSVGDQGGGGETQYF. The DNA for the CDR3 is TGTGCCAGCAGCGTAGGAGACCAGGGAGGGGGGGGAGAGACCCAGTACTTC. The full variable domain, in which reference TRBV9 and TRBJ2-5 provide the parts outside the CDR3, is DSGVTQTPKHLITATGQRVTLRCSPRSGDLSVYWYQQSLDQGLQFLIQYYNGEERAKGNILERFSAQQFPDLHSELNLSSLELGDSALYFCASSVGDQGGGGETQYFGPGTRLLVL.

This clonotype was seen repeatedly, ten times or more. The chain links TRBV3-1 to TRBJ1-2; D is uncertain. From germline, CDR1 is LGHDT and CDR2 YNNKEL (reference sequence). The ends were cut back, 5 bases at V and 0 bases at J, with 7 bases in the middle. The length of the CDR3 is 13 residues. CDR3 DNA sequence: TGTGCCAGCAGCTATGGCGCTAACTATGGCTACACCTTC. Protein: CASSYGANYGYTF. Based on the CDR3 plus reference TRBV3-1 and TRBJ1-2, the full variable domain is DTAVSQTPKYLVTQMGNDKSIKCEQNLGHDTMYWYKQDSKKFLKIMFSYNNKELIINETVPNRFSPKSPDKAHLNLHINSLELGDSAVYFCASSYGANYGYTFGSGTRLTVV.

This clonotype was seen repeatedly, ten times or more. The chain recombines TRBV28 with TRBJ2-4; D remains ambiguous. Deletions cut 5 bases from V and 3 bases from J, with 17 bases between. CDR3 length: 16 residues. The V gene's germline CDR1 is MDHEN and CDR2 SYDVKM. CDR3 region: CASSTYSRWGKNIQYF. In DNA, the CDR3 is TGTGCCAGCAGTACCTACAGCCGATGGGGCAAAAACATTCAGTACTTC.

This clonotype occurred many times. CDR3 nucleotide sequence: TGTGCCAGCAGCTTGCTAGCGGGACTTCTCTACGAGCAGTACTTC. This gives the protein CASSLLAGLLYEQYF. This chain uses TRBV5-6 with TRBJ2-7; 9 bases agree with TRBD2. The CDR3 has 15 residues. Germline lookup yields CDR1 SGHDT and CDR2 YYEEEE. V lost 1 base and J lost 3; bases outside the gene matches: 5.

Ten or more counts support this clonotype. This chain uses TRBV7-9 with TRBJ2-5; 8 positions agree with TRBD1. V was pared by 6 bases and J by 5 bases, with 8 bases of the junction left unmatched. Germline V gives CDR1 SEHNR, CDR2 FQNEAQ (reference sequence). The CDR3 runs 14 residues. Here the CDR3 reads CASRASGGAETQYF. The CDR3 DNA reads TGTGCCAGCAGGGCCTCAGGGGGCGCGGAGACCCAGTACTTC.

The chain links TRBV20-1 to TRBJ2-1; D perhaps matches TRBD2 (5 bases). V shed 5 bases and J shed 3 bases, with 14 bases lying between them. Germline CDR1 is DFQATT and CDR2 is SNEGSKA (reference sequence). The length of the CDR3 is 14 residues. CDR3 amino acids: CSAPLGADYNEQFF. Written as DNA, the CDR3 is TGCAGTGCTCCGTTGGGAGCAGACTACAATGAGCAGTTCTTC.

This sequence joins TRBV10-3 and TRBJ2-3, with a possible D match to TRBD2 (6 bases). V lost 6 bases to trimming and J lost 3 bases, with 19 bases between them. The CDR3 has 16 amino acids. CDR1 is ENHRY and CDR2 is SYGVKD in the germline V gene. As DNA, the CDR3 is TGTGCCATCAGCCCAACCCCCATCAGCGGGACAGATACGCAGTATTTT. Translation gives CAISPTPISGTDTQYF.

This clonotype turned up a few times. The V and J genes are TRBV4-1 and TRBJ2-1; 9 bases align to TRBD2. V trimming: 4 bases; J trimming: 1 base; junction bases outside the gene matches: 14. CDR3 length equals 19 residues. Germline V gives CDR1 MGHRA, CDR2 YSYEKL. The CDR3 coding sequence is TGCGCCAGCAGCCCCCCCGGGACTAGCAAATTGGTGTCCTACAATGAGCAGTTCTTC. It is translated as CASSPPGTSKLVSYNEQFF.

The genes are TRBV27 and TRBJ1-5; D possibly corresponds to TRBD1 (6 bases). The CDR3 runs to 13 residues. The ends were cut back, 3 bases at V and 7 bases at J, with 10 bases in the middle. Per the germline V gene, CDR1 is MNHEY and CDR2 is SMNVEV (reference sequence). The CDR3 loop is CASSFQGSQPQHF. CDR3 in DNA: TGTGCCAGCAGTTTTCAGGGGAGCCAGCCCCAGCATTTT.

This clonotype was picked up many times. V usage is TRBV7-2 and J usage is TRBJ1-5, with TRBD1 as a possible D gene (5 bases). Trimming removed 4 bases from V and 4 bases from J, with 14 bases in between. The CDR3 is 15 residues long. The germline V gene has CDR1 SGHTA and CDR2 FQGNSA. The DNA for the CDR3 is TGTGCCAGCAGCTACTCCGGGACTGTTAATCAGCCCCAGCATTTT. It translates to CASSYSGTVNQPQHF.